Following are 28 T cell receptor beta chains from one sample sequenced in a study of cytomegalovirus exposure and HLA in healthy donors. Use of 60 Vbeta and 13 Jbeta primers characterized the PCR. Sequencing was performed with immunoSEQ multiplex PCR; in TCRdb, only in-frame clones are kept and a portion is missing. The sample holds over 150,000 clones, roughly three quarters seen once. Sequencing was done on a sample of PBMCs. The receptors come from a male donor in good health and CMV-seronegative.

The table lists this clone with a few counts. The chain has TRBV30 and TRBJ1-5, with D perhaps TRBD1 (6 bases). The CDR3 spans 15 residues. CDR1 and CDR2 (germline): GTSNPN, SVGIG (reference sequence). V lost 0 bases to trimming and J lost 0 bases, with 9 bases between them. The CDR3 bases are TGTGCCTGGAGTGTACGGGGGGCTAGCAATCAGCCCCAGCATTTT. The encoded protein is CAWSVRGASNQPQHF. The variable domain in full, completed from reference TRBV30 and TRBJ1-5, reads SQTIHQWPATLVQPVGSPLSLECTVEGTSNPNLYWYRQAAGRGLQLLFYSVGIGQISSEVPQNLSASRPQDRQFILSSKKLLLSDSGFYLCAWSVRGASNQPQHFGDGTRLSIL.

There are a few counts of this clone. The chain recombines TRBV4-1 with TRBJ2-3; TRBD1 agrees at 7 bases. The CDR3 length is 13 residues. The J segment lost 6 bases and the V segment lost 4 bases, leaving 4 bases of the junction unmatched. The germline V gene encodes CDR1 MGHRA and CDR2 YSYEKL. For the CDR3, the DNA is TGCGCCAGCAGCCTCCAGGGGGTCGATACGCAGTATTTT. Its protein product is CASSLQGVDTQYF.

This rearrangement joins TRBV28 to TRBJ2-4; TRBD1 agrees at 9 bases. The germline CDR1 and CDR2 sequences are MDHEN and SYDVKM. This CDR3 comprises 18 residues. Losses at the gene ends were 5 bases for V and 4 bases for J; bases not matched to a gene: 15. The CDR3 DNA sequence: TGTGCCAGCAGTACAAGGGGGGACAGGGTATATTTTAAAAACATTCAGTACTTC. Translating it yields CASSTRGDRVYFKNIQYF.

The sample holds one count of this clone. Other DNA sequences within the sample encode an identical CDR3. The V gene is TRBV15, the J gene TRBJ1-3; possible D gene TRBD1, 5 bases. The ends were cut back, 0 bases at V and 3 bases at J, with 9 bases in the middle. CDR3 length: 15 residues. Germline assignment: CDR1 LNHNV and CDR2 YYDKDF (reference sequence). CDR3 DNA: TGTGCCACCAGCAGAGATCGGGGGTTTGGAAACACCATATATTTT. Translation gives CATSRDRGFGNTIYF.

Turning to this clone: Within the sample, other DNA sequences also encode this same CDR3. V gene TRBV30 combines with J gene TRBJ1-5; TRBD1 might be the D (5 bases). The germline V gene encodes CDR1 GTSNPN and CDR2 SVGIG (reference sequence). Trimming stripped 0 bases from V and 5 bases from J, with 8 bases between. There are 13 residues in the CDR3. The CDR3 region has the DNA TGTGCCTGGAGTGTACAAGGGGATCAGCCCCAGCATTTT. Amino acids: CAWSVQGDQPQHF. Full variable domain (remainder filled in from reference TRBV30 and TRBJ1-5): SQTIHQWPATLVQPVGSPLSLECTVEGTSNPNLYWYRQAAGRGLQLLFYSVGIGQISSEVPQNLSASRPQDRQFILSSKKLLLSDSGFYLCAWSVQGDQPQHFGDGTRLSIL.

This clone was observed a single time. The CDR3 nucleotides are TGTGCCAGCAGTTCCTTAAACAATGAGCAGTTCTTC. This encodes CASSSLNNEQFF. The chain has TRBV6-6 and TRBJ2-1; D is unclear. The CDR3 is 12 amino acids. CDR1 and CDR2 (germline): MNHNY, SVGAGI (reference sequence). V was shortened by 4 bases and J by 5 bases, with 6 bases between the two germline ends.

This clone was recorded a few times. The chain is built from TRBV15 and TRBJ2-5; D is uncertain. Trimming took 2 bases from V and 1 from J, leaving 8 bases between them. The CDR3 contains 14 residues. The germline V gene has CDR1 LNHNV and CDR2 YYDKDF (reference sequence). The chain's CDR3 is CATSRRQAQETQYF. CDR3 coding DNA: TGTGCCACCAGCAGACGTCAGGCCCAAGAGACCCAGTACTTC.

The genes are TRBV27 and TRBJ1-6; 8 nucleotides agree with TRBD1. The germline V gene has CDR1 MNHEY and CDR2 SMNVEV (reference sequence). The junction had 4 bases not matched to a gene; V was cut back by 5 bases and J by 7 bases. The CDR3 extends over 14 amino acids. The CDR3 sequence is CASSARQGNSPLHF. CDR3 DNA: TGTGCCAGCAGTGCCAGACAGGGGAATTCACCCCTCCACTTT.

This chain uses TRBV4-1 with TRBJ2-7, with a possible D match to TRBD2 (6 bases). The CDR3 totals 15 residues. The germline V gene has CDR1 MGHRA and CDR2 YSYEKL. Trimming cost V 1 base and J 3 bases, with 13 bases left between them. The CDR3: CASSQGNSGYYEQYF. For the CDR3, the DNA is TGCGCCAGCAGCCAAGGTAATAGCGGTTACTACGAGCAGTACTTC.

The rearrangement uses TRBV10-3 and TRBJ2-1, with D possibly matching TRBD2 (6 bases). CDR3 length: 17 amino acids. The V gene's germline CDR1 is ENHRY and CDR2 SYGVKD. V was pared by 5 bases and J by 0 bases, with 17 bases between. The CDR3 loop is CAISFPEGRDSYNEQFF. In nucleotides, the CDR3 is TGTGCCATCAGTTTCCCGGAGGGGCGGGACTCCTACAATGAGCAGTTCTTC.

V gene TRBV15 combines with J gene TRBJ2-7; 9 bases map to TRBD1. Trimming removed 6 bases from V and 7 bases from J; junction bases left unmatched: 7. The CDR3 sequence is 13 residues long. Germline V gives CDR1 LNHNV, CDR2 YYDKDF (reference sequence). CDR3 coding DNA: TGTGCCACCAGTCCGACAGGGGGGTGGGAGCAGTACTTC. Its translation is CATSPTGGWEQYF.

The CDR3 sequence is CASSQTLSRQGSSYEQYF. The CDR3 DNA follows: TGTGCCAGCAGCCAAACCCTATCAAGGCAGGGTAGCTCCTACGAGCAGTACTTC. The chain joins TRBV4-2 to TRBJ2-7; tentatively, D is TRBD1 (5 bases). V lost 2 bases to trimming and J lost 0 bases, with 20 bases between them. Germline V gives CDR1 LGHNA, CDR2 YNFKEQ. The length of the CDR3 is 18 residues.

The genes are TRBV30 and TRBJ1-5, with a tentative D call TRBD1 (6 bases). Trimming left V 1 base short and J 3 bases short, with 10 bases between. Germline CDR1 and CDR2: GTSNPN and SVGIG (reference sequence). The CDR3 is made up of 14 amino acids. The CDR3 loop is CAWSGGQNNQPQHF. In DNA form, the CDR3 reads TGTGCCTGGAGTGGCGGACAGAACAATCAGCCCCAGCATTTT. The whole variable domain, filled in from reference TRBV30 and TRBJ1-5, reads SQTIHQWPATLVQPVGSPLSLECTVEGTSNPNLYWYRQAAGRGLQLLFYSVGIGQISSEVPQNLSASRPQDRQFILSSKKLLLSDSGFYLCAWSGGQNNQPQHFGDGTRLSIL.

The chain couples TRBV5-1 to TRBJ2-7, with TRBD1 matching 7 bases. This CDR3 region has 16 residues. Germline CDR1 is SGHRS and CDR2 is YFSETQ. V trimming: 2 bases; J trimming: 3 bases; junction bases outside the gene matches: 11. The chain's CDR3 is CASSFTSGQVLYEQYF. CDR3 sequence (DNA): TGCGCCAGCAGCTTCACGAGTGGACAGGTTCTCTACGAGCAGTACTTC. Combining the CDR3 with reference TRBV5-1 and TRBJ2-7 gives the whole variable domain KAGVTQTPRYLIKTRGQQVTLSCSPISGHRSVSWYQQTPGQGLQFLFEYFSETQRNKGNFPGRFSGRQFSNSRSEMNVSTLELGDSALYLCASSFTSGQVLYEQYFGPGTRLTVT.

J is TRBJ2-1 and V is TRBV13; tentative D call: TRBD1 (6 bases). V lost 5 bases and J lost 6, with 23 bases in between. The CDR3 spans 17 residues. CDR1 and CDR2 from the germline V gene are PRHDT and FYEKMQ (reference sequence). CDR3 DNA sequence: TGTGCCAGCAGCCGACGGGGAAAGGGGGTAGAGGTCAATGAGCAGTTCTTC. Amino acids: CASSRRGKGVEVNEQFF.

Only a few counts were recorded for this clone. V gene TRBV11-2 combines with J gene TRBJ1-2, with TRBD1 identical over 8 bases. CDR3 length: 13 residues. Per germline, CDR1 SGHAT and CDR2 FQNNGV. V shed 5 bases, J shed 8 bases, and the junction held 7 bases outside the gene matches. In nucleotides, the CDR3 is TGTGCCAGCAGCGAACGGACAGGGAAAGGCTACACCTTC. This translates into CASSERTGKGYTF.

The J gene is TRBJ1-2, the V gene TRBV7-9, with unresolved D. CDR1 SEHNR and CDR2 FQNEAQ come from the germline V gene (reference sequence). Trimming pared 2 bases from V and 0 bases from J, leaving 19 bases between. The CDR3 length is 18 residues. CDR3 loop: CASSLFQQPATANYGYTF. CDR3 DNA: TGTGCCAGCAGCTTATTCCAGCAGCCAGCAACAGCTAACTATGGCTACACCTTC.

V usage is TRBV15 and J usage is TRBJ1-1, with 11 bases that match TRBD1. Per the germline V gene, CDR1 is LNHNV and CDR2 is YYDKDF (reference sequence). J lost 4 bases, V lost 0 bases, and 1 base had no gene match. The CDR3 has 15 residues. DNA for the CDR3: TGTGCCACCAGCAGAGATGGGACAGGGGGCACTGAAGCTTTCTTT. Protein sequence: CATSRDGTGGTEAFF.

About this clone: The sample holds other DNA sequences that translate to the same CDR3. V and J are TRBV9 and TRBJ2-3; D is possibly TRBD1 (6 bases). Trimming shortened V by 0 bases and J by 0 bases, and 8 bases separated the two germline ends. The CDR3 sequence is 15 residues long. Looked up from germline, CDR1 is SGDLS and CDR2 is YYNGEE. The CDR3 reads CASSVDGGSTDTQYF. In DNA, the CDR3 is TGTGCCAGCAGCGTAGATGGGGGCAGCACAGATACGCAGTATTTT.

V usage is TRBV4-1 and J usage is TRBJ1-2, with TRBD1 matching over 11 bases. This CDR3 contains 20 residues. After removal of 0 bases from V and 6 bases from J, the junction contained 18 bases not matched to a gene. The germline gives CDR1 MGHRA, CDR2 YSYEKL. The CDR3, as DNA: TGCGCCAGCAGCCAAGATCTGCTTCGGGACAGGGGGAAGGGTAGAGATGGCTACACCTTC. This codes for CASSQDLLRDRGKGRDGYTF.

The rearrangement links TRBV6-4 to TRBJ2-3; 11 bases are a match to TRBD2. The CDR3 runs to 15 residues. V shed 0 bases, J shed 4 bases, and the junction held 0 bases outside the gene matches. CDR1 MRHNA and CDR2 SNTAGT come from the germline V gene. The DNA of the CDR3 is TGTGCCAGCAGTGACTCTAGCGGGGGGGCAGATACGCAGTATTTT. It specifies CASSDSSGGADTQYF.

The chain employs TRBV9 and TRBJ2-7; possibly TRBD1 for D (6 bases). Germline-derived CDR1 and CDR2 are SGDLS and YYNGEE. CDR3 size: 14 residues. Trimming took 5 bases from V and 1 from J, leaving 13 bases between them. The CDR3 reads CASSVDSTSYEQYF. CDR3 nucleotide sequence: TGTGCCAGCAGTGTGGACAGCACATCCTACGAGCAGTACTTC.

The table lists this clone with a count of one. The CDR3: CASSYDAGTGGFGYTF. Written as DNA, the CDR3 is TGTGCCAGCAGTTACGACGCCGGGACAGGGGGCTTTGGCTACACCTTC. The gene calls are TRBV6-6 and TRBJ1-2; 12 positions agree with TRBD1. Germline V CDR1 and CDR2: MNHNY, SVGAGI (reference sequence). V lost 2 bases and J lost 7; bases outside the gene matches: 8. This CDR3 spans 16 amino acids.

This chain links TRBV28 with TRBJ2-4, with 10 bases fitting TRBD1. CDR1 is MDHEN, CDR2 SYDVKM, per germline. The CDR3 runs 16 residues. V lost 5 bases to trimming and J lost 2 bases; unmatched junction nucleotides: 6. The CDR3 sequence is CASSNRDRGSKNIQYF. The CDR3 DNA reads TGTGCCAGCAGTAACCGGGACAGGGGATCCAAAAACATTCAGTACTTC.

This rearrangement joins TRBV29-1 to TRBJ1-2; 8 nucleotides align to TRBD1. The CDR3 has 12 residues. V was pared by 6 bases and J by 4 bases, with 4 bases of the junction left unmatched. CDR1 SQVTM and CDR2 ANQGSEA come from the germline V gene. The CDR3 here is CSVGQGPYGYTF. CDR3 in DNA: TGCAGCGTAGGACAGGGACCCTATGGCTACACCTTC.

V usage is TRBV19 and J usage is TRBJ2-1; D might be TRBD2 (7 bases). V gave up 10 bases and J gave up 5 bases, with 21 bases separating them. This CDR3 has 15 residues. Germline V gene lookup returns CDR1 LNHDA and CDR2 SQIVND (reference sequence). Here the CDR3 DNA reads TGTGCCACTGCTCGAGGGGGGGCAATTAACAATGAGCAGTTCTTC. It is translated as CATARGGAINNEQFF.

The V call is TRBV19, the J call TRBJ2-1, with 9 bases lining up with TRBD2. This CDR3 is built from 15 residues. Germline assignment: CDR1 LNHDA and CDR2 SQIVND (reference sequence). The V gene end was trimmed by 8 bases and the J gene end by 1 base; junction bases not matched to a gene: 6. The CDR3, as DNA: TGTGCCAGTGGTGGACTAGCGCTGTCCTACAATGAGCAGTTCTTC. This encodes CASGGLALSYNEQFF.

CDR3 sequence (DNA): TGTGCCAGCAGTTCACCAATAGCGGGAGGGGAGACCCAGTACTTC. As protein: CASSSPIAGGETQYF. This chain links TRBV28 with TRBJ2-5, with 11 nucleotides matching TRBD2. Looked up from germline, CDR1 is MDHEN and CDR2 is SYDVKM. The V segment lost 4 bases and the J segment 5 bases; nucleotides outside the gene matches: 6. The CDR3 length is 15 residues.